This is a list of T cell receptor beta chains from one sample in a study of Tregs in tolerant kidney transplant recipients. Sequencing used immunoSEQ multiplex PCR; TCRdb keeps in-frame clones, though not all of them. The sample includes around 230,000 clones, around 82% of them seen just once. Input material: CD4+ T cells from blood. The receptors derive from a human donor in good health. CDR3s include the opening cysteine and the closing phenylalanine or tryptophan. A D gene is named only where the DNA matches it firmly. Clone size is not always given. Where it is, it says once, few, many or a class for expanded clones.

TGCAGCGTCGGGACAGGGGGCTACGAGCAGTACTTC	CSVGTGGYEQYF	TRBJ2-7	TRBV29-1	NA	TRBD1
TGTGCCAGCAGACAGACAGGGACGACAGATACGCAGTATTTT	CASRQTGTTDTQYF	TRBJ2-3	TRBV11-2	few	TRBD1
TGTGCCAGCTCACCACCAGCGAACACCGGGGAGCTGCTTTTT	CASSPPANTGELLF	TRBJ2-2	TRBV18	NA	NA
TGTGCCAGCCTCCCCAGTCCAGGGGGCGGTGGCACCGGGGAGCTGTTTTTT	CASLPSPGGGGTGELFF	TRBJ2-2	TRBV27	NA	TRBD1
TGTGCCAGTTCCTCCGGGACAGGGTTCTACGAGCAGTACTTC	CASSSGTGFYEQYF	TRBJ2-7	TRBV19	once	TRBD1
TGTGCCAGCAGCCCGACGTCCCCTGGTCAAGAGACCCAGTACTTC	CASSPTSPGQETQYF	TRBJ2-5	TRBV11-2	NA	NA
TGTGCCAGCAGTTACTACCGGGGGGGCAATCCCTACGAGCAGTACTTC	CASSYYRGGNPYEQYF	TRBJ2-7	TRBV6-5	NA	TRBD2
TGTGCCGGGGCCTCTGGGGTCAGCTCCTACAATGAGCAGTTCTTC	CAGASGVSSYNEQFF	TRBJ2-1	TRBV30	NA	NA
TGTGCCAGCAGTTTACTGGCAGGGTGGGACACTGAAGCTTTCTTT	CASSLLAGWDTEAFF	TRBJ1-1	TRBV27	NA	NA
TGCAGCGGCGAAAGGGACAGTAAGGATACGCAGTATTTT	CSGERDSKDTQYF	TRBJ2-3	TRBV29-1	once	TRBD1
TGTGCTAGTGGTTTCGGACTAGCGGGGGATGGAGAGACCCAGTACTTC	CASGFGLAGDGETQYF	TRBJ2-5	TRBV12-5	NA	TRBD2
TGTGCCAGCAGCTTAACCAGGTCCCAGGGCTATGGCTACACCTTC	CASSLTRSQGYGYTF	TRBJ1-2	TRBV11-2	few	NA
TGTGCCAGTTCCTCGACAGGGAGGAACACCGGGGAGCTGTTTTTT	CASSSTGRNTGELFF	TRBJ2-2	TRBV7-2	NA	TRBD1
TGCGCCAGCAGCCTTTTCCCCCCCCCATTCGCAACTAATGAAAAACTGTTTTTT	CASSLFPPPFATNEKLFF	TRBJ1-4	TRBV4-1	NA	NA
TGTGCCAGCAGCTTGCGCAGGGACAGAGGTCTCGAGCAGTACTTC	CASSLRRDRGLEQYF	TRBJ2-7	TRBV11-2	NA	TRBD1
TGTGCCAGCTCATTTTCAGGGGTTGGGAACACTGAAGCTTTCTTT	CASSFSGVGNTEAFF	TRBJ1-1	TRBV18	NA	NA
TGTGCCAGCTCACCACGGACAGGGGGCGCCGGATTAGAGACCCAGTACTTC	CASSPRTGGAGLETQYF	TRBJ2-5	TRBV18	NA	TRBD1
TGTGCCAGCTCGGCCCCAGGATCCTACGAGCAGTACTTC	CASSAPGSYEQYF	TRBJ2-7	TRBV11-2	NA	NA
TGCAGTGCTAGTAGAAGGACTGAAGCTTTCTTT	CSASRRTEAFF	TRBJ1-1	TRBV20-1	NA	NA
TGCGCCAGCAGGTCTACAGGGGACGGAAACACCATATATTTT	CASRSTGDGNTIYF	TRBJ1-3	TRBV5-1	once	TRBD1
TGCGCCAGCAGGTTTCCGGGACAGGAATTGTATACGCAGTATTTT	CASRFPGQELYTQYF	TRBJ2-3	TRBV5-1	once	TRBD1
TGCAGCGCGACCATGGGACAGGGGTATGGCTACACCTTC	CSATMGQGYGYTF	TRBJ1-2	TRBV29-1	NA	TRBD1
TGTGCCAGCAGCCGAGACACTACGAACACTGAAGCTTTCTTT	CASSRDTTNTEAFF	TRBJ1-1	TRBV5-5	NA	NA
TGTGCCAGCTCACCAAGAACTAGCGAGTTAGCCAAAAACATTCAGTACTTC	CASSPRTSELAKNIQYF	TRBJ2-4	TRBV18	NA	TRBD2
TGTGCCAGCAGTGAAAGGACAGGGGGTAACTATGGCTACACCTTC	CASSERTGGNYGYTF	TRBJ1-2	TRBV2	NA	TRBD1
TGTGCCAGCAGCTTGGCAGGGGGTTATCCTACCGTCTACGAGCAGTACTTC	CASSLAGGYPTVYEQYF	TRBJ2-7	TRBV5-6	few	TRBD1
TGCAGCGTTGAGAGGGACAGGGAGTACAATGAGCAGTTCTTC	CSVERDREYNEQFF	TRBJ2-1	TRBV29-1	NA	TRBD1
TGCAGCGGAATAGATCGTTGGGATGAGCAGTTCTTC	CSGIDRWDEQFF	TRBJ2-1	TRBV29-1	NA	NA
TGTGCCAGCAGTTACGGGCCTGGAAACACCATATATTTT	CASSYGPGNTIYF	TRBJ1-3	TRBV6-5	NA	NA
TGCGCCAGCAGTGAGTCGGTAGCGGGAGGTGGTGAGCAGTTCTTC	CASSESVAGGGEQFF	TRBJ2-1	TRBV10-1	NA	TRBD2
TGTGCCAGCAGCCCAACCCGTTCGGGGGGGCAGCATACGCAGTATTTT	CASSPTRSGGQHTQYF	TRBJ2-3	TRBV7-3	NA	TRBD2
TGTGCCAGCAGGACGGCCCGACACCTGCCAGATACGCAGTATTTT	CASRTARHLPDTQYF	TRBJ2-3	TRBV2	once	NA
TGCGCCAGCAGACCCGACAGGTGGGAGACCCAGTACTTC	CASRPDRWETQYF	TRBJ2-5	TRBV5-1	NA	NA
TGTGCCAGCAGTTCGGGCCCTGGGGCCAACGTCCTGACTTTC	CASSSGPGANVLTF	TRBJ2-6	TRBV5-6	NA	NA